The clone carrying this T cell receptor beta chain came up a few times. Its antigen remains unknown. Sequencing used immunoSEQ multiplex PCR; TCRdb keeps in-frame clones, though not all of them. The sample consists of over 75,000 clones, 80% to 90% of them appearing once. This entry is derived from a study of radiotherapy plus CTLA-4 blockade in lung cancer. Points from the study as a whole: Peripheral blood showed expansion of tumor-derived TCR clones after radiotherapy and ipilimumab.

Germline CDR1 and CDR2: SGHDT and YYEEEE. This CDR3 has 13 residues. The V end lost 1 base, the J end lost 4 bases, and 8 bases lay between the germline ends. The chain combines TRBV5-6 with TRBJ1-1; D remains ambiguous. The sequenced sample was peripheral blood, obtained from a patient treated with radiotherapy plus ipilimumab. This receptor was obtained from a human donor with non-small cell lung cancer who had stable disease on radiotherapy plus ipilimumab. The CDR3 reads CASSLIFSTEAFF. The CDR3 DNA sequence: TGTGCCAGCAGCTTGATCTTTTCCACTGAAGCTTTCTTT.